This T cell receptor (beta chain) was observed in a study of T cell repertoires in cytomegalovirus infection. TCRdb re-called the reads with MiXCR, one entry per CDR3 protein. The repertoire consists of roughly 320,000 distinct CDR3 sequences, with 8% to 9.5% occurring once and the leading ten covering approximately 4.5%. The CDR3 has 15 residues. Germline loops: CDR1 LNHNV, CDR2 YYDKDF (reference sequence). V lost 1 base, J lost 4 bases, and 11 bases lay in between. The origin of this receptor is a human donor in good health (CMV status not recorded). Some clones in this sample may be carry-over from other donors' samples. The V gene is TRBV15, the J gene TRBJ1-3; D perhaps matches TRBD1 (5 bases). Material for sequencing was PBMCs. The CDR3 loop reads CATSRGAGGGNTIYF. The CDR3 DNA is TGTGCCACCAGCAGAGGCGCGGGGGGGGGAAACACCATATATTTT.